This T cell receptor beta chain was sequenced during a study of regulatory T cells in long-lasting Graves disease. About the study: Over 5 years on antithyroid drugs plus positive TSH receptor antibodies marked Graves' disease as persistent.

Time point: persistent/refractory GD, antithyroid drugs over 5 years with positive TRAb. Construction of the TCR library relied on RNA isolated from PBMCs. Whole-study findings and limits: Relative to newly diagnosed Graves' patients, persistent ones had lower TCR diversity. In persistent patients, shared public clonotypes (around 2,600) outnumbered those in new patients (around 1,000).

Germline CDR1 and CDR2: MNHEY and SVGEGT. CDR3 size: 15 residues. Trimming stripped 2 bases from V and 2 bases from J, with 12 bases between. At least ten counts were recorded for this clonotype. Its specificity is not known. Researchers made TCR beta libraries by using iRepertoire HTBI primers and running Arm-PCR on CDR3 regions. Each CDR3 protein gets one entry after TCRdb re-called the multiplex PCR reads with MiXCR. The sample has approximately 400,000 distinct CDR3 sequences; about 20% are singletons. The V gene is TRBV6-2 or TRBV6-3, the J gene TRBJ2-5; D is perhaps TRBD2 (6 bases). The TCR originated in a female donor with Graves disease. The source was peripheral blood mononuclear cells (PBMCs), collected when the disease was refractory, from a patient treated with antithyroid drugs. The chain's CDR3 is CASSYGGMRQETQYF. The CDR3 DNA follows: TGTGCCAGCAGTTACGGCGGGATGCGGCAAGAGACCCAGTACTTC.